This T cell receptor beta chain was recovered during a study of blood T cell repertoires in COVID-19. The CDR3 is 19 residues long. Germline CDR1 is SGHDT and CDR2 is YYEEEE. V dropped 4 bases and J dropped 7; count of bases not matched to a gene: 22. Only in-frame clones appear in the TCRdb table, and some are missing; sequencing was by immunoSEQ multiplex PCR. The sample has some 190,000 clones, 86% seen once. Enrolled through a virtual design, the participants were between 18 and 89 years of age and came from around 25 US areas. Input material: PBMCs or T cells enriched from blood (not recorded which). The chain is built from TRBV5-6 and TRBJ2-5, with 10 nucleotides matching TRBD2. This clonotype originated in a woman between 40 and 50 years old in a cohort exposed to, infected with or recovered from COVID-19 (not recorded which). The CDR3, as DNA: TGTGCCAGCAGCCGAGAGGGTGTGTGGTCTAGCGGGAGAGGAGGGACCCAGTACTTC. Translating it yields CASSREGVWSSGRGGTQYF.